The 29 T cell receptor beta chains reported below all come from one sample, sequenced in a study of shared T cell receptors in the human thymus (dated by TCRdb to 2020 to 2022). The method was the immunoSEQ multiplex PCR assay. TCRdb mirrors the immuneACCESS table, restricted to in-frame sequences. Some clones are absent from its copies; in checked studies, under half trace to an unresolved V gene, and the reason for the others is unknown. This sample comprises 600,000 to 900,000 clones, 80% to 90% of them detected only once. 0.008% to 0.011% of the sample is held by the ten biggest clonotypes. These data were also reused for a study on human thymus T cells.

The material sequenced was thymocytes. The receptor source for this set is a girl under two years old with a congenital heart defect. Donor details come from another sample of the same person, matched by shared clones.

This rearrangement joins TRBV19 to TRBJ1-5; 7 bases agree with TRBD1. This CDR3 has 11 amino acids. The V gene end was trimmed by 11 bases and the J gene end by 7 bases; junction bases not matched to a gene: 5. CDR1 LNHDA and CDR2 SQIVND come from the germline V gene (reference sequence). The CDR3, as DNA: TGTGCCGGAGGGGGCTGGCAGCCCCAGCATTTT. It translates to CAGGGWQPQHF.

The chain is built from TRBV2 and TRBJ2-7; TRBD2 matches at 9 bases. The V gene's germline CDR1 is SNHLY and CDR2 FYNNEI. The CDR3 has 15 residues. V lost 6 bases, J lost 2 bases, and 8 bases stayed unmatched. CDR3 in DNA: TGTGCCAGCAGCGTAGCGGGGGATTTCCCCTACGAGCAGTACTTC. It is translated as CASSVAGDFPYEQYF.

The chain combines TRBV12-5 with TRBJ2-5; 8 nucleotides match TRBD1. The germline gives CDR1 LGHNT, CDR2 FRNRAP. This CDR3 region has 19 residues. Germline trimming cut 7 bases from V and 4 bases from J; bases unmatched to any gene: 23. The CDR3 region is CASASSWTGNMLFRETQYF. CDR3 bases: TGTGCTAGTGCCTCCTCCTGGACAGGGAATATGTTGTTTCGAGAGACCCAGTACTTC.

The V call is TRBV7-2, the J call TRBJ2-5; TRBD1 matches at 8 bases. CDR1 is SGHTA and CDR2 is FQGNSA in the germline V gene. Trimming cost V 8 bases and J 4 bases; bases outside gene matches: 12. The CDR3 runs to 15 residues. DNA for the CDR3: TGTGCCAGCCCTGGGACAGGCCCACACTCAGAGACCCAGTACTTC. Residues: CASPGTGPHSETQYF.

The V call is TRBV10-2, the J call TRBJ1-2; 8 bases are a match to TRBD1. This CDR3 has 18 residues. Trimming removed 2 bases from V and 4 bases from J; junction bases left unmatched: 15. Germline V gene sequence: CDR1 WSHSY, CDR2 SAAADI. The CDR3 here is CASSEPLLLTGEIYGYTF. The CDR3 nucleotides are TGCGCCAGCAGTGAGCCGCTCCTCCTGACAGGGGAAATCTATGGCTACACCTTC.

The chain combines TRBV6-6 with TRBJ1-1; 8 bases align to TRBD1. Per the germline V gene, CDR1 is MNHNY and CDR2 is SVGAGI (reference sequence). V trimming: 6 bases; J trimming: 5 bases; junction bases outside the gene matches: 2. CDR3 length: 12 amino acids. CDR3 loop: CASSDRGTEAFF. The CDR3 bases are TGTGCCAGCAGCGACAGGGGTACTGAAGCTTTCTTT.

This chain uses TRBV7-6 with TRBJ1-5; 8 bases are a match to TRBD1. V shed 1 base, J shed 5 bases, and the junction held 13 bases outside the gene matches. The CDR3 has 18 amino acids. Germline CDR1 is SGHVS and CDR2 is FNYEAQ. The CDR3 loop reads CASSLGNGTGLSYQPQHF. DNA of the CDR3: TGTGCCAGCAGCTTAGGTAACGGGACAGGATTGAGTTATCAGCCCCAGCATTTT.

A single count supports this clone. The chain has TRBV5-1 and TRBJ1-5; TRBD1 aligns across 8 bases. Germline V lookup: CDR1 SGHRS, CDR2 YFSETQ. V gave up 4 bases and J gave up 5 bases; unmatched junction bases: 11. CDR3 length equals 16 residues. This chain's CDR3 is CASSPGQGGRDQPQHF. In nucleotides, the CDR3 is TGCGCCAGCAGCCCCGGACAGGGTGGAAGGGATCAGCCCCAGCATTTT.

The V call is TRBV4-1, the J call TRBJ1-2; no definite D call. The CDR3 is 16 residues long. Germline V gene sequence: CDR1 MGHRA, CDR2 YSYEKL. V was clipped by 0 bases and J by 2 bases, with 13 bases between them. The CDR3 DNA follows: TGCGCCAGCAGCCAAGAGGCCGGGGTCATAAACTATGGCTACACCTTC. Its translation is CASSQEAGVINYGYTF.

This chain joins TRBV6-6 and TRBJ1-5, with D unclear. CDR1 is MNHNY, CDR2 SVGAGI, per germline (reference sequence). Trimming removed 1 base from V and 7 bases from J, with 11 bases in between. CDR3 length equals 14 residues. CDR3 protein: CASSYFPQRQPQHF. CDR3 DNA sequence: TGTGCCAGCAGTTACTTTCCACAACGCCAGCCCCAGCATTTT.

This chain links TRBV7-6 with TRBJ2-6; D perhaps matches TRBD1 (5 bases). The CDR3 extends over 18 amino acids. The V gene lost 2 bases and the J gene lost 0 bases, with 14 bases spanning the gap. Germline assignment: CDR1 SGHVS and CDR2 FNYEAQ. This CDR3 is CASSLMPTGISGANVLTF. The CDR3 region has the DNA TGTGCCAGCAGCTTAATGCCCACAGGCATCTCTGGGGCCAACGTCCTGACTTTC.

Only one count was recorded for this clone. The chain couples TRBV6-5 to TRBJ2-7; 9 bases map to TRBD1. Germline V gene data show CDR1 as MNHEY and CDR2 as SVGAGI. The ends lost 5 bases at V and 3 bases at J; junction bases unmatched: 5. The CDR3 extends over 14 amino acids. CDR3 coding DNA: TGTGCCAGCAGTGGGGACAGGGCTAACTACGAGCAGTACTTC. Its translation is CASSGDRANYEQYF.

The chain is built from TRBV14 and TRBJ2-3; TRBD1 agrees at 7 bases. The germline CDR1 and CDR2 sequences are SGHDN and FVKESK. V was pared by 1 base and J by 6 bases, with 10 bases of the junction left unmatched. The CDR3 covers 16 residues. The chain's CDR3 is CASSQGTKTGLDTQYF. CDR3 sequence (DNA): TGTGCCAGCAGCCAAGGGACCAAGACAGGGTTGGATACGCAGTATTTT.

This sequence joins TRBV5-4 and TRBJ2-1, with 7 bases fitting TRBD1. This CDR3 comprises 14 residues. CDR1 is SGHNT and CDR2 is YYREEE in the germline V gene (reference sequence). With 0 bases clipped from V and 5 bases from J, the junction kept 2 bases outside the gene matches. CDR3 region: CASSLDGTDNEQFF. CDR3 bases: TGTGCCAGCAGCTTGGATGGGACAGACAATGAGCAGTTCTTC.

The chain links TRBV6-1 to TRBJ1-2, with no clear D. This CDR3 spans 15 amino acids. V lost 1 base and J lost 4, with 13 bases in between. In germline, CDR1 is MNHNS, CDR2 SASEGT. CDR3 residues: CASSEGVQAFYGYTF. The CDR3 nucleotides read TGTGCCAGCAGTGAAGGGGTCCAGGCCTTCTATGGCTACACCTTC.

Only one count was recorded for this clone. This rearrangement joins TRBV5-1 to TRBJ2-7; TRBD2 is a possible D gene (7 bases). With 0 bases removed from V and 3 bases from J, the gap between germline ends came to 25 bases. The CDR3 runs to 19 residues. The germline CDR1 and CDR2 sequences are SGHRS and YFSETQ. CDR3 sequence reads: CASSLVAGFSGGGLYEQYF. The CDR3 DNA follows: TGCGCCAGCAGCTTGGTTGCGGGTTTTTCTGGGGGGGGGCTCTACGAGCAGTACTTC.

The V gene is TRBV9, the J gene TRBJ1-2; TRBD1 might be the D (6 bases). The length of the CDR3 is 15 residues. V dropped 2 bases and J dropped 4 bases, with 15 bases sitting between them. CDR1 is SGDLS and CDR2 is YYNGEE in the germline V gene. The CDR3 bases are TGTGCCAGCAGCGTTAAGACAGGCGAGTCCTATGGCTACACCTTC. As protein: CASSVKTGESYGYTF.

This clone has more than one count but fewer than ten. The rearrangement joins TRBV27 to TRBJ2-2, with D perhaps matching TRBD1 (6 bases). CDR1 is MNHEY, CDR2 SMNVEV, per germline (reference sequence). This CDR3 is built from 14 residues. Between the trimmed V and J ends, which lost 5 bases and 5 bases, there was a span of 12 bases. CDR3 loop: CASSQTGETGELFF. The CDR3 DNA reads TGTGCCAGCAGTCAGACAGGTGAAACCGGGGAGCTGTTTTTT.

The chain has TRBV15 and TRBJ1-5, with 7 bases lining up with TRBD1. CDR1 LNHNV and CDR2 YYDKDF come from the germline V gene (reference sequence). The CDR3 has 12 residues. V lost 7 bases, J lost 6 bases, and 3 bases stayed unmatched. DNA for the CDR3: TGTGCCACCAATGAGGGGGCTCAGCCCCAGCATTTT. Its translation is CATNEGAQPQHF.

The chain employs TRBV9 and TRBJ1-2; possibly TRBD1 for D (6 bases). There are 16 residues in the CDR3. The germline V gene has CDR1 SGDLS and CDR2 YYNGEE. Trimming pared 0 bases from V and 8 bases from J, leaving 20 bases between. The CDR3: CASSVAWGGPGAGYTF. The CDR3 nucleotides are TGTGCCAGCAGCGTAGCGTGGGGCGGCCCAGGGGCAGGCTACACCTTC.

J is TRBJ2-7 and V is TRBV6-5, with 8 bases that match TRBD2. Germline CDR1 MNHEY, CDR2 SVGAGI. V was pared by 5 bases and J by 0 bases, with 3 bases of the junction left unmatched. This CDR3 is 14 amino acids long. The CDR3 DNA sequence: TGTGCCAGCAGTCCGGGGGGGGCCTCCTACGAGCAGTACTTC. It translates to CASSPGGASYEQYF.

The CDR3 DNA is TGTGCCAGCAGTTCCCCCGGACTCTTTAGCACAGATACGCAGTATTTT. Its translation: CASSSPGLFSTDTQYF. The J gene is TRBJ2-3, the V gene TRBV27; D may be TRBD2 (5 bases). Germline V lookup: CDR1 MNHEY, CDR2 SMNVEV (reference sequence). V was shortened by 4 bases and J by 0 bases, with 14 bases between the two germline ends. The CDR3 is 16 amino acids.

This chain connects TRBV15 to TRBJ1-5; D is uncertain. This CDR3 contains 17 residues. V lost 0 bases, J lost 4 bases, and 16 bases lay in between. Germline-derived CDR1 and CDR2 are LNHNV and YYDKDF (reference sequence). The CDR3 protein is CATSRDNHGLWNQPQHF. The CDR3 bases are TGTGCCACCAGCAGAGATAATCATGGACTGTGGAATCAGCCCCAGCATTTT.

V and J are TRBV10-3 and TRBJ1-1, with 7 bases that match TRBD1. V lost 2 bases to trimming and J lost 1 base; unmatched junction nucleotides: 1. Germline CDR1 reads ENHRY; CDR2 reads SYGVKD. The CDR3 spans 14 residues. CDR3 in amino acids: CAISERGRNTEAFF. The CDR3 nucleotides read TGTGCCATCAGTGAGAGGGGGCGGAACACTGAAGCTTTCTTT.

The chain uses TRBV5-1 and TRBJ1-1, with unresolved D. With 0 bases removed from V and 0 bases from J, the gap between germline ends came to 12 bases. Germline assignment: CDR1 SGHRS and CDR2 YFSETQ. This CDR3 region has 16 residues. The CDR3 loop reads CASSLAPPLMNTEAFF. The CDR3 region has the DNA TGCGCCAGCAGCTTGGCTCCCCCGTTAATGAACACTGAAGCTTTCTTT.

The J gene is TRBJ1-1, the V gene TRBV5-4; D is undetermined. V lost 0 bases and J lost 2, with 5 bases in between. This CDR3 spans 13 amino acids. Germline V gene sequence: CDR1 SGHNT, CDR2 YYREEE (reference sequence). Written as DNA, the CDR3 is TGTGCCAGCAGCTTGGGGACTAACACTGAAGCTTTCTTT. This sequence encodes CASSLGTNTEAFF. Variable domain in full (rest from reference TRBV5-4 and TRBJ1-1): ETGVTQSPTHLIKTRGQQVTLRCSSQSGHNTVSWYQQALGQGPQFIFQYYREEENGRGNFPPRFSGLQFPNYSSELNVNALELDDSALYLCASSLGTNTEAFFGQGTRLTVV.

The chain carries TRBV6-6 and TRBJ1-2; 10 bases match TRBD1. V gave up 2 bases and J gave up 6 bases; unmatched junction bases: 3. The germline gives CDR1 MNHNY, CDR2 SVGAGI (reference sequence). The CDR3 is 14 amino acids. In DNA form, the CDR3 reads TGTGCCAGCAGTTACCGGACAGGGGGAGATGGCTACACCTTC. Amino acids: CASSYRTGGDGYTF.

The V gene is TRBV12-2, the J gene TRBJ1-2; TRBD1 reflects the table's D call only, with no check against the DNA. TRBV12-2 is tagged as a pseudogene. CDR3 length: 15 amino acids. The CDR3 reads CASRPDSGEDYGYTF. CDR3 nucleotide sequence: TGTGCAAGTCGCCCGGACAGTGGCGAGGACTATGGCTACACCTTC.

Here the CDR3 reads CATGTGGNYRSGNTIYF. The CDR3 region has the DNA TGTGCCACCGGGACAGGGGGAAACTACCGCTCTGGAAACACCATATATTTT. This sequence joins TRBV15 and TRBJ1-3, with TRBD1 matching 11 bases. The germline CDR1 and CDR2 sequences are LNHNV and YYDKDF (reference sequence). The CDR3 is 17 residues long. With V trimmed by 8 bases and J by 0 bases, 9 bases remained unmatched.